These 12 T cell receptor beta chains were all obtained from the same sample, sequenced in a study of T cell changes during pregnancy in multiple sclerosis. Assay: immunoSEQ multiplex PCR; the TCRdb copy retains only in-frame clones and omits some. Found here are approximately 44,000 clones, roughly 92% of them singletons; the top ten hold roughly 0.55%. The input for sequencing was CD4+ T cells from peripheral blood mononuclear cells, taken in the third trimester of pregnancy. These receptors were taken from a female donor with multiple sclerosis, enrolled in a pregnancy study.

CDR3 in DNA: TGCGCCAGCAGCCAAGAGGCGGGGGCGAACACCGGGGAGCTGTTTTTT. Translated, it gives CASSQEAGANTGELFF. The rearrangement links TRBV4-3 to TRBJ2-2; 7 nucleotides match TRBD2. The trim removed 0 bases at V and 0 bases at J, leaving 1 base unmatched. This CDR3 is built from 16 residues. Germline-derived CDR1 and CDR2 are LGHNA and YSLEER.

This chain joins TRBV27 and TRBJ2-5; 9 bases are shared with TRBD1. Germline loops: CDR1 MNHEY, CDR2 SMNVEV (reference sequence). This CDR3 comprises 17 residues. V lost 1 base, J lost 5 bases, and 11 bases stayed unmatched. The CDR3 sequence: CASSLFAKGQGRETQYF. CDR3 sequence (DNA): TGTGCCAGCAGTTTATTTGCCAAGGGACAGGGACGGGAGACCCAGTACTTC.

The chain has TRBV7-2 and TRBJ1-1; the D is unclear. The CDR3 loop spans 14 amino acids. Deletions cut 4 bases from V and 3 bases from J, with 12 bases between. Germline V gene data show CDR1 as SGHTA and CDR2 as FQGNSA. Here the CDR3 DNA reads TGTGCCAGCAGCTCCGCCGGGTTGCACACTGAAGCTTTCTTT. Amino acids: CASSSAGLHTEAFF. Complete variable domain (other parts from reference TRBV7-2 and TRBJ1-1): GAGVSQSPSNKVTEKGKDVELRCDPISGHTALYWYRQSLGQGLEFLIYFQGNSAPDKSGLPSDRFSAERTGGSVSTLTIQRTQQEDSAVYLCASSSAGLHTEAFFGQGTRLTVV.

V is TRBV11-1 and J is TRBJ2-1; 13 nucleotides align to TRBD2. Germline CDR1 and CDR2: SGHAT and FQDESV (reference sequence). J gave up 7 bases and V 4 bases, and 4 bases lay outside the gene matches. The CDR3 runs to 15 residues. CDR3 protein: CASSSRTSGSNEQFF. In nucleotides, the CDR3 is TGTGCCAGCAGCTCGAGGACTAGCGGGAGTAATGAGCAGTTCTTC.

This clone came up a few times. The chain links TRBV6-1 to TRBJ1-2; TRBD1 might be the D (5 bases). The V and J ends lost 7 bases and 4 bases respectively, with 10 bases between them. The CDR3 sequence is 12 residues long. From germline, CDR1 is MNHNS and CDR2 SASEGT. The DNA for the CDR3 is TGTGCCAGCAAGGACAATCTCTATGGCTACACCTTC. Residues: CASKDNLYGYTF.

This clone occurred once. The chain combines TRBV28 with TRBJ1-5; D uncertain. Germline CDR1 reads MDHEN; CDR2 reads SYDVKM. The length of the CDR3 is 12 residues. V was cut by 5 bases and J by 11 bases, with 13 bases left in between. CDR3 region: CASSAQIGAQHF. CDR3 DNA: TGTGCCAGCAGTGCACAAATCGGGGCCCAGCATTTT.

The V and J genes are TRBV7-2 and TRBJ1-4, with unresolved D. Per germline, CDR1 SGHTA and CDR2 FQGNSA. CDR3 length: 13 residues. Trimming stripped 8 bases from V and 11 bases from J, with 18 bases between. The CDR3 sequence is CASGEATGWKLFF. Written as DNA, the CDR3 is TGTGCCAGCGGCGAGGCGACGGGATGGAAACTGTTTTTT.

The chain is built from TRBV7-9 and TRBJ1-5; D is perhaps TRBD1 (5 bases). The V gene lost 2 bases and the J gene lost 4 bases, with 9 bases spanning the gap. The CDR3 covers 14 residues. CDR1 and CDR2 from the germline V gene are SEHNR and FQNEAQ (reference sequence). CDR3 loop: CASSLSGGNQPQHF. The DNA of the CDR3 is TGTGCCAGCAGCTTATCCGGGGGGAATCAGCCCCAGCATTTT.

The chain recombines TRBV7-6 with TRBJ2-1, with 10 bases matching TRBD2. Germline-derived CDR1 and CDR2 are SGHVS and FNYEAQ. CDR3 size: 15 residues. After removal of 5 bases from V and 6 bases from J, the junction contained 7 bases not matched to a gene. CDR3 protein: CASSPGLASFNEQFF. The CDR3 bases are TGTGCCAGCAGCCCGGGACTAGCGAGTTTCAATGAGCAGTTCTTC.

In regard to this clone: This CDR3 is also generated by other DNA sequences in the sample. This chain links TRBV5-6 with TRBJ2-1; D not certain. The CDR3 runs to 12 residues. Trimming shortened V by 0 bases and J by 7 bases, and 5 bases separated the two germline ends. Germline lookup yields CDR1 SGHDT and CDR2 YYEEEE. CDR3 in DNA: TGTGCCAGCAGCTTGGCTCGTAATGAGCAGTTCTTC. This translates into CASSLARNEQFF.

This rearrangement joins TRBV5-4 to TRBJ1-1; perhaps TRBD1 as D (5 bases). CDR1 is SGHNT, CDR2 YYREEE, per germline (reference sequence). V was pared by 5 bases and J by 1 base, with 15 bases between. The CDR3 totals 15 residues. CDR3 nucleotides: TGTGCCAGCAGGGGGGGTGGATGGGCGAACACTGAAGCTTTCTTT. Protein product: CASRGGGWANTEAFF.

The chain combines TRBV7-2 with TRBJ1-4; D remains unclear. The CDR3 spans 13 residues. The V gene's germline CDR1 is SGHTA and CDR2 FQGNSA. The ends were cut back, 6 bases at V and 4 bases at J, with 9 bases in the middle. The CDR3 DNA is TGTGCCAGCAGATTGGGCTATAATGAAAAACTGTTTTTT. Protein product: CASRLGYNEKLFF.